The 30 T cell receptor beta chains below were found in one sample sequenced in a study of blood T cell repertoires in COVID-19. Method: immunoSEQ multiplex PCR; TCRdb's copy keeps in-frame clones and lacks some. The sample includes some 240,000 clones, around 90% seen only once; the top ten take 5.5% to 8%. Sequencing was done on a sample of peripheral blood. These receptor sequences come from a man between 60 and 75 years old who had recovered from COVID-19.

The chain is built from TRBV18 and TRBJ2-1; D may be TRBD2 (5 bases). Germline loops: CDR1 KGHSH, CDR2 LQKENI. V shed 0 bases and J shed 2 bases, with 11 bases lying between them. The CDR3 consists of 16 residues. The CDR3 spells CASSPPNQRTYNEQFF. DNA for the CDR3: TGTGCCAGCTCACCACCGAACCAGCGGACCTACAATGAGCAGTTCTTC.

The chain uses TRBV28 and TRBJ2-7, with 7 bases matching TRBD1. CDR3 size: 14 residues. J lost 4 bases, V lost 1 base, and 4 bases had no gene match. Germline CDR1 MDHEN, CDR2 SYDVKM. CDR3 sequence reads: CASSLFAGGYEQYF. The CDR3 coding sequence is TGTGCCAGCAGTTTATTCGCAGGGGGATACGAGCAGTACTTC.

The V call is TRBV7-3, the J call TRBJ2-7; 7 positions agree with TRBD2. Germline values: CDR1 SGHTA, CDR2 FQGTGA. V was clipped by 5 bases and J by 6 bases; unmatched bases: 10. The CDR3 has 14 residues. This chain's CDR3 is CASSPGTNPLEQYF. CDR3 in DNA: TGTGCCAGCAGCCCCGGGACTAATCCTCTCGAGCAGTACTTC.

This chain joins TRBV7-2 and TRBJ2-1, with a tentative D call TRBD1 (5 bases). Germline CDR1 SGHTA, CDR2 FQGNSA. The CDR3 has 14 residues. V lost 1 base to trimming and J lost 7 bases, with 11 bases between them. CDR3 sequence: CASSLGTSKNEQFF. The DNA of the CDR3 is TGTGCCAGCAGCTTAGGGACAAGTAAGAATGAGCAGTTCTTC. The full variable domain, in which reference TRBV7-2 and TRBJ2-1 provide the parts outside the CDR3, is GAGVSQSPSNKVTEKGKDVELRCDPISGHTALYWYRQSLGQGLEFLIYFQGNSAPDKSGLPSDRFSAERTGGSVSTLTIQRTQQEDSAVYLCASSLGTSKNEQFFGPGTRLTVL.

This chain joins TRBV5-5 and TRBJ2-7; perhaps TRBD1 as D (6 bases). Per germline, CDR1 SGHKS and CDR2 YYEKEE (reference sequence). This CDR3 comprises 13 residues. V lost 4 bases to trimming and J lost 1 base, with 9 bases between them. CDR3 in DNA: TGTGCCAGCAGCCTCACAGGGTCCTACGAGCAGTACTTC. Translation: CASSLTGSYEQYF.

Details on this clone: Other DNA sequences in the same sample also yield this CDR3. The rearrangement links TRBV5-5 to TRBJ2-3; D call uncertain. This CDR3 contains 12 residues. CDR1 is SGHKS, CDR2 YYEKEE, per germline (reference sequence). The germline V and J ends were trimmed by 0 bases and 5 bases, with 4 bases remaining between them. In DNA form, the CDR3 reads TGTGCCAGCAGCTTGGCCTTAGATACGCAGTATTTT. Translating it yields CASSLALDTQYF.

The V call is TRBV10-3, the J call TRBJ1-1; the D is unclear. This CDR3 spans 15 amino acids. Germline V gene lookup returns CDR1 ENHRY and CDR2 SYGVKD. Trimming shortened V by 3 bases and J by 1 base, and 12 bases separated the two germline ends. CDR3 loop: CAISDLWSGNTEAFF. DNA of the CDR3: TGTGCCATCAGTGATTTGTGGAGTGGGAACACTGAAGCTTTCTTT.

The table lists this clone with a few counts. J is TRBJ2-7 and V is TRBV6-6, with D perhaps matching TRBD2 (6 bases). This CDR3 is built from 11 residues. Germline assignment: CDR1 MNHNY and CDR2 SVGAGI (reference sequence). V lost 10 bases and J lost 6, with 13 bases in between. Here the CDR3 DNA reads TGTGCCACCCGGACCGGGAGCGAGCAGTACTTC. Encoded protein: CATRTGSEQYF.

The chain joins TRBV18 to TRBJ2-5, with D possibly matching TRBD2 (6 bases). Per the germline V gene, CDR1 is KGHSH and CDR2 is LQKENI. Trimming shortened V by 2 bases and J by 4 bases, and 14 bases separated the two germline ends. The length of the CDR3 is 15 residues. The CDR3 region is CASSPLLALGETQYF. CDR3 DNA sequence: TGTGCCAGCTCACCATTACTAGCTCTTGGAGAGACCCAGTACTTC.

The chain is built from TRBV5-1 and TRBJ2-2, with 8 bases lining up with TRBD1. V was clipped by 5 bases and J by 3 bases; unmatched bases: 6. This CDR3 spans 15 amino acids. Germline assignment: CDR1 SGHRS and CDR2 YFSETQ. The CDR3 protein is CASRLADRDTGELFF. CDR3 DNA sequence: TGCGCCAGCAGACTCGCGGACAGGGACACCGGGGAGCTGTTTTTT.

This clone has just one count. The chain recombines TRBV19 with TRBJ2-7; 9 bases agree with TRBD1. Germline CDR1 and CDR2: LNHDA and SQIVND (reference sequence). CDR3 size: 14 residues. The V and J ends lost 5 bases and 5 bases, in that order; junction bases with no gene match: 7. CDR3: CASSARQGVHEQYF. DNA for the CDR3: TGTGCCAGTAGTGCCCGACAGGGGGTCCACGAGCAGTACTTC.

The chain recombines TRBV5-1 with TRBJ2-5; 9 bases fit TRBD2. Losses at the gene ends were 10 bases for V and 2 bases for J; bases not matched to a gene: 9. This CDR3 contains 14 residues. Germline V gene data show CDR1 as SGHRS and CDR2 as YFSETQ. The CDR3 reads CARAGGGGQETQYF. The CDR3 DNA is TGCGCCCGCGCCGGCGGGGGGGGACAAGAGACCCAGTACTTC.

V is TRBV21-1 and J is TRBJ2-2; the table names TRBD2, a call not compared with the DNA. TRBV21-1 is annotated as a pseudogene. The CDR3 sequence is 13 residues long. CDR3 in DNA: TGTGCCAGCCCGGGGACGAACACCGGGGAGCTGTTTTTT. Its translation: CASPGTNTGELFF.

The CDR3 sequence is CASSRQGDYGYTF. The CDR3 DNA reads as TGTGCCAGCAGCCGACAGGGAGACTATGGCTACACCTTC. This sequence joins TRBV6-5 and TRBJ1-2; 7 bases are a match to TRBD1. The germline V gene encodes CDR1 MNHEY and CDR2 SVGAGI. The CDR3 consists of 13 residues. The ends lost 6 bases at V and 3 bases at J; junction bases unmatched: 4.

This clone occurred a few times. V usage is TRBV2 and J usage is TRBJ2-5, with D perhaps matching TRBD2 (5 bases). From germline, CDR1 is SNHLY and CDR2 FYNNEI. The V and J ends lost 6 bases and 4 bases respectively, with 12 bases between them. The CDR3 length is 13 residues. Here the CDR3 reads CASRRGLVETQYF. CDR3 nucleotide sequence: TGTGCCAGCAGGCGAGGGCTGGTAGAGACCCAGTACTTC.

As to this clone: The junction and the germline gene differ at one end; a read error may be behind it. The DNA for the CDR3 is TGCGCCAGCAGATTGGGGACAGGGCAAGGAGATACGCAGTATTTT. Amino acids: CASRLGTGQGDTQYF. The V call is TRBV5-1, the J call TRBJ2-3; TRBD1 agrees at 9 bases. Germline CDR1 is SGHRS and CDR2 is YFSETQ. This CDR3 has 15 amino acids.

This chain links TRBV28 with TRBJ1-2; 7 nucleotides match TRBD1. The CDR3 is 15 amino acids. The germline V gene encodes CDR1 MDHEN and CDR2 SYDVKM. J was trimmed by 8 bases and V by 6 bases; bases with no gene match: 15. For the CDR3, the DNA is TGTGCCAGCAGCCGTCCAGTCCAGGGGGTGGGCGGCTACACCTTC. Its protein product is CASSRPVQGVGGYTF.

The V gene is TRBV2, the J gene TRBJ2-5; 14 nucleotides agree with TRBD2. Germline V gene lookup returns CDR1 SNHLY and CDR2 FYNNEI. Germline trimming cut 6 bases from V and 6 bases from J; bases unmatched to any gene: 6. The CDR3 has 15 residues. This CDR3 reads CASRGTSGGVQTQYF. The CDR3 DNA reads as TGTGCCAGCAGGGGGACTAGCGGGGGAGTCCAGACCCAGTACTTC.

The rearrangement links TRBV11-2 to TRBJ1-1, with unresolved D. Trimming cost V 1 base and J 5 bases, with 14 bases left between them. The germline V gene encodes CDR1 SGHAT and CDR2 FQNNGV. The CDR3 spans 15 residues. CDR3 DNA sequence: TGTGCCAGCAGCTTAGCTGGCAGTGGGCCAACTGAAGCTTTCTTT. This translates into CASSLAGSGPTEAFF.

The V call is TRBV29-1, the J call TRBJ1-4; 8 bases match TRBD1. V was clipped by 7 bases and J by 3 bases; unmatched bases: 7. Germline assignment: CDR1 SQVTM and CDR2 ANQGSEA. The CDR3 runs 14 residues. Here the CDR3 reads CSAGQGFSNEKLFF. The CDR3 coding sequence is TGCAGCGCCGGACAGGGATTTTCTAATGAAAAACTGTTTTTT.

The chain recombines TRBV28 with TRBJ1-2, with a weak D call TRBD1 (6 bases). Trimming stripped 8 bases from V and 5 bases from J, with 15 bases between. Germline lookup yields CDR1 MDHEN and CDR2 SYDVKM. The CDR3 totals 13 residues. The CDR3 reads CASVGAARYGYTF. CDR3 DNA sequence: TGTGCCAGCGTGGGGGCGGCTAGATATGGCTACACCTTC.

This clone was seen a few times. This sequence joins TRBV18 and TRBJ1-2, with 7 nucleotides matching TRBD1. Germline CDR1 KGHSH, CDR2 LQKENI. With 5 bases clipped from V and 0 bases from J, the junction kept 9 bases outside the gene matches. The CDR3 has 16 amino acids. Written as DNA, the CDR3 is TGTGCCAGCTCAGCCGACAGGGTATTTACTAACTATGGCTACACCTTC. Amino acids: CASSADRVFTNYGYTF. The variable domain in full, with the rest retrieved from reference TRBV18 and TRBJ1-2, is NAGVMQNPRHLVRRRGQEARLRCSPMKGHSHVYWYRQLPEEGLKFMVYLQKENIIDESGMPKERFSAEFPKEGPSILRIQQVVRGDSAAYFCASSADRVFTNYGYTFGSGTRLTVV.

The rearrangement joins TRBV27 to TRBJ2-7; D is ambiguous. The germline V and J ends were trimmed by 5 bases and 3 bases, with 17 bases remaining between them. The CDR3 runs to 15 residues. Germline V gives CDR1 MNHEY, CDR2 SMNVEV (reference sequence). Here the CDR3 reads CASSLQISQVYEQYF. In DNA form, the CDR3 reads TGTGCCAGCAGTCTCCAGATATCTCAAGTCTACGAGCAGTACTTC.

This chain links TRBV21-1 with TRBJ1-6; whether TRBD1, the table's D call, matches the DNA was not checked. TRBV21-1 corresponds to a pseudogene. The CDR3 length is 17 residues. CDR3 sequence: CASSKFRTGTGNSPLHF. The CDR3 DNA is TGTGCCAGCAGCAAATTCCGAACCGGGACAGGGAATTCACCCCTCCACTTT.

The CDR3 nucleotides are TGCGCCAGCAGCTTGGGGTTAGCGGGAGACACCGGGGAGCTGTTTTTT. Its translation: CASSLGLAGDTGELFF. The genes are TRBV5-1 and TRBJ2-2, with TRBD2 identical over 9 bases. The germline V gene encodes CDR1 SGHRS and CDR2 YFSETQ. After removal of 0 bases from V and 3 bases from J, the junction contained 3 bases not matched to a gene. The CDR3 covers 16 residues.

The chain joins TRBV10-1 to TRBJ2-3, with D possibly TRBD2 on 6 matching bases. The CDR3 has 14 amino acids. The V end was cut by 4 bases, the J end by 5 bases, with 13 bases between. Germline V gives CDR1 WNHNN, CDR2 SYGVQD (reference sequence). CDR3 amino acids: CASSVYPGEDTQYF. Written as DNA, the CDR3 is TGCGCCAGCAGTGTATACCCGGGAGAAGATACGCAGTATTTT.

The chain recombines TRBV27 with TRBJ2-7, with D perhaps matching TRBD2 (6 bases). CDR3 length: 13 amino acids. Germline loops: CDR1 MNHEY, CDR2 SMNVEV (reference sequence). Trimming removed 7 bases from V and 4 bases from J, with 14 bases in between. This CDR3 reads CASKSLALYEQYF. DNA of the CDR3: TGTGCCAGCAAATCTCTAGCGCTATACGAGCAGTACTTC.

This chain's CDR3 is CASSHYSGDKFTGELFF. The CDR3 bases are TGTGCCAGCAGCCACTATAGCGGGGACAAATTCACCGGGGAGCTGTTTTTT. The chain employs TRBV5-6 and TRBJ2-2; TRBD2 agrees at 8 bases. The germline V gene has CDR1 SGHDT and CDR2 YYEEEE. After removal of 4 bases from V and 4 bases from J, the junction contained 12 bases not matched to a gene. This CDR3 spans 17 amino acids.

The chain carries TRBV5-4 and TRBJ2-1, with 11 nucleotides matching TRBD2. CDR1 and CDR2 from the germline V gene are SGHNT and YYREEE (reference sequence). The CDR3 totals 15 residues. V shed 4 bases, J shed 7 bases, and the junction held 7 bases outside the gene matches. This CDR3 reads CASSLLAGGKNEQFF. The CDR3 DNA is TGTGCCAGCAGCCTCCTAGCGGGGGGTAAAAATGAGCAGTTCTTC.

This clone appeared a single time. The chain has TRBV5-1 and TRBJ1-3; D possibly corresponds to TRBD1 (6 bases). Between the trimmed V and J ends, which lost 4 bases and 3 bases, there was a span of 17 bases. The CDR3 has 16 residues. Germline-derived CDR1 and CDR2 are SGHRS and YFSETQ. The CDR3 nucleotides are TGCGCCAGCAGCCCGGACAGAGGAGGCGGTGGAAACACCATATATTTT. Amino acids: CASSPDRGGGGNTIYF.